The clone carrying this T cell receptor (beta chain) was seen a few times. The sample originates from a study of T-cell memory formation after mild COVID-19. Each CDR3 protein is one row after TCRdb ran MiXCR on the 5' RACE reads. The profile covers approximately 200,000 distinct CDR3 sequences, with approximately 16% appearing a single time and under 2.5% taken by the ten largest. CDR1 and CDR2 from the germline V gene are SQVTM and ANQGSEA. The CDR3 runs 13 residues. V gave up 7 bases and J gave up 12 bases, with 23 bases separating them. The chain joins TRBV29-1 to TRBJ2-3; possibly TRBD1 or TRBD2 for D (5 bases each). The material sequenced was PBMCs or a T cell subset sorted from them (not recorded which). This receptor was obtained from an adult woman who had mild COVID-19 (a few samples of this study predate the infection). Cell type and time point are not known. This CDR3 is CSAEVPGTGSQYF. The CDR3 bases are TGCAGCGCCGAAGTTCCGGGGACGGGGAGCCAGTATTTT.